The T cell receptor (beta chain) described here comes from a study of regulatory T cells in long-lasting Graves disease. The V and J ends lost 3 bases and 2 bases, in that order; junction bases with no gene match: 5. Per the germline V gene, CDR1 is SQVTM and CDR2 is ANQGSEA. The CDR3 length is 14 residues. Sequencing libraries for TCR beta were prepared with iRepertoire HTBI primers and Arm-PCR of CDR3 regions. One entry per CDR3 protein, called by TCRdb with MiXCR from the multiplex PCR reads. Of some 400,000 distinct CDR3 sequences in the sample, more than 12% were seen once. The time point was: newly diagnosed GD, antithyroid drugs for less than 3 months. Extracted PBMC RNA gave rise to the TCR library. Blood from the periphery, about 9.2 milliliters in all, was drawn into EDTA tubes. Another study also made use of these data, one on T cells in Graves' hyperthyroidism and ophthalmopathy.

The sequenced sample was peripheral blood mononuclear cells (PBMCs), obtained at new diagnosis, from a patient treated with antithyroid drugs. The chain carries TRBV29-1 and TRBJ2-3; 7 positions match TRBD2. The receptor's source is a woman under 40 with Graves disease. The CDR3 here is CSVEPGTITDTQYF. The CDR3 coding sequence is TGCAGCGTTGAGCCCGGGACTATCACAGATACGCAGTATTTT.